The present T cell receptor (beta chain) was sequenced within a study of T cell clones after liver transplantation. On the study more broadly: Third-party-reactive TCRbeta sequences from pre-transplant mixed lymphocyte reactions served as antigen-independent comparators.

Notes on the study in general: Donor-reactive sequences fell more than third party-reactive ones, suggesting partial deletion. Post-transplant time points were not standardized, so conclusions are preliminary.

This clone was seen only a few times. Its target is not known. The germline gives CDR1 SQVTM, CDR2 ANQGSEA. V was shortened by 1 base and J by 5 bases, with 8 bases between the two germline ends. The CDR3 is 12 residues long. Repertoires were generated with immunoSEQ multiplex PCR, while TCRdb's copy carries only in-frame clones and drops some. The profile shows 75,000 to 100,000 clones, around four fifths of them singletons. The J gene is TRBJ2-5, the V gene TRBV29-1, with D possibly matching TRBD2 (5 bases). The clonotype was recovered from a human patient who received a liver transplant. The T cells may partly be graft donor cells. The sample in question was CD4+ T cells from blood, obtained 45 to 47 months after liver transplant. CDR3 loop: CSVEGRGETQYF. The CDR3 bases are TGCAGCGTTGAAGGTAGAGGGGAGACCCAGTACTTC.